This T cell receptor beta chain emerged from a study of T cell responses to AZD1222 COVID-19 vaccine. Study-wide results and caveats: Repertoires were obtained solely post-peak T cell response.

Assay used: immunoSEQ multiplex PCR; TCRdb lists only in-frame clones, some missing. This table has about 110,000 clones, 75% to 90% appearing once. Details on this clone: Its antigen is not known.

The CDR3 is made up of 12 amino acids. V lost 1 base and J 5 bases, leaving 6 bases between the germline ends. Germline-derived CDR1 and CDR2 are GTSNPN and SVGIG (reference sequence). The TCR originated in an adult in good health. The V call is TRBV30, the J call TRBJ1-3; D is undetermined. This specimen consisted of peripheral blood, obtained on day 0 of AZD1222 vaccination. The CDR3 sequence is CAWSDSRNTIYF. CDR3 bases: TGTGCCTGGAGTGATAGTAGAAACACCATATATTTT.